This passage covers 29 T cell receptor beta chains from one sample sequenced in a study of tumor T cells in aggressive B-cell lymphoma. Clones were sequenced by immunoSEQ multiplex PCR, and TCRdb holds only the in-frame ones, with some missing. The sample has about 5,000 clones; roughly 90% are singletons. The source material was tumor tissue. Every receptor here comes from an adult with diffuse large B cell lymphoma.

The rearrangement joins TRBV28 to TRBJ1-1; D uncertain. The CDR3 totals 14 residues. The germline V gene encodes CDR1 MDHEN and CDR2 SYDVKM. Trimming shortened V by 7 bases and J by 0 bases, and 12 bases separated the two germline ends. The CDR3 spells CASTPDSLNTEAFF. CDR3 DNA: TGTGCCAGCACCCCGGACTCCCTGAACACTGAAGCTTTCTTT.

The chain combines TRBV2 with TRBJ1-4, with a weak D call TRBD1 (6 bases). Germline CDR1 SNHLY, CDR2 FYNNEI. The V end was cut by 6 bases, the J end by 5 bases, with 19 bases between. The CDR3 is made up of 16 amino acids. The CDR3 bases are TGTGCCAGCAGGACCTCACGAGGGGGGGGAAATGAAAAACTGTTTTTT. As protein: CASRTSRGGGNEKLFF.

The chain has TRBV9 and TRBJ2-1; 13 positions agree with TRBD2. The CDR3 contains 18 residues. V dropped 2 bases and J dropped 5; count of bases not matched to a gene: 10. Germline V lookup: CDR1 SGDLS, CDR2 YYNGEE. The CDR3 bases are TGTGCCAGCAGCGTCACCCCTTCCGGGACTAGCGGGAACAATGAGCAGTTCTTC. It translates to CASSVTPSGTSGNNEQFF.

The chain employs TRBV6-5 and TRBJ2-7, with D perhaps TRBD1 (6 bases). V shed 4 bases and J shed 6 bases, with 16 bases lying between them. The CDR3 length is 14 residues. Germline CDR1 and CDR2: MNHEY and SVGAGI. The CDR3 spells CASSWTESLLEQYF. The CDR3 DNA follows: TGTGCCAGCAGTTGGACAGAATCTCTCCTCGAGCAGTACTTC.

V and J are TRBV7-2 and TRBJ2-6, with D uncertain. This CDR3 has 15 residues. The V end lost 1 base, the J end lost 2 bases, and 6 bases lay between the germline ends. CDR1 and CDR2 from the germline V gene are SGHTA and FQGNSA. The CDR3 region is CASSLGVPGANVLTF. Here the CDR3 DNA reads TGTGCCAGCAGCTTAGGAGTTCCTGGGGCCAACGTCCTGACTTTC.

The CDR3 spells CASSGGIGEKLFF. The CDR3 DNA reads as TGCGCCAGCAGCGGGGGGATCGGTGAAAAACTGTTTTTT. The chain employs TRBV5-1 and TRBJ1-4, with D possibly TRBD1 on 5 matching bases. The CDR3 length is 13 residues. From germline, CDR1 is SGHRS and CDR2 YFSETQ. V gave up 4 bases and J gave up 7 bases, with 11 bases separating them.

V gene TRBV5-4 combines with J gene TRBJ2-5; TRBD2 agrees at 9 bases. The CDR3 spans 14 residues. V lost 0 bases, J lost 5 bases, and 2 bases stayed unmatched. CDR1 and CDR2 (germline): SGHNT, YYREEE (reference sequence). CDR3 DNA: TGTGCCAGCAGCTTGGGCGGACTAGCGGAGACCCAGTACTTC. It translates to CASSLGGLAETQYF.

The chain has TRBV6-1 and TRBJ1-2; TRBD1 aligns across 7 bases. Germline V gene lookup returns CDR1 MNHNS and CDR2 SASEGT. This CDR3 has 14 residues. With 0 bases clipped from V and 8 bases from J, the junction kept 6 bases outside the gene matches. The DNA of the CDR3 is TGTGCCAGCAGTGAAGCGATAGGGGGCCTAGGCTACACCTTC. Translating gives CASSEAIGGLGYTF.

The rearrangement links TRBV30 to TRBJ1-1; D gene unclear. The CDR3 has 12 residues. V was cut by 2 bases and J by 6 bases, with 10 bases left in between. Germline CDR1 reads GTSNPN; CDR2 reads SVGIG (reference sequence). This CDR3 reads CAWSRGRAEAFF. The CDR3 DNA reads TGTGCCTGGAGTCGAGGTCGCGCTGAAGCTTTCTTT. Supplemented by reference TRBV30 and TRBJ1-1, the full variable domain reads SQTIHQWPATLVQPVGSPLSLECTVEGTSNPNLYWYRQAAGRGLQLLFYSVGIGQISSEVPQNLSASRPQDRQFILSSKKLLLSDSGFYLCAWSRGRAEAFFGQGTRLTVV.

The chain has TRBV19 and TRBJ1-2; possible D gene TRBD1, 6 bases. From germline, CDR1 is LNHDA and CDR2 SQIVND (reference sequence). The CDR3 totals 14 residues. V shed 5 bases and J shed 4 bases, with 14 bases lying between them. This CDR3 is CASSWSGVGYGYTF. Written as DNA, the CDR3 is TGTGCCAGTAGTTGGTCAGGGGTTGGCTATGGCTACACCTTC.

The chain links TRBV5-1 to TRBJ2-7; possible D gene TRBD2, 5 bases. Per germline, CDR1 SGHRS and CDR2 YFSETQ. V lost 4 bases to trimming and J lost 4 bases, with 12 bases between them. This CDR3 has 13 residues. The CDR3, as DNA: TGCGCCAGCAGCACGCCTGGGGAGTACGAGCAGTACTTC. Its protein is CASSTPGEYEQYF.

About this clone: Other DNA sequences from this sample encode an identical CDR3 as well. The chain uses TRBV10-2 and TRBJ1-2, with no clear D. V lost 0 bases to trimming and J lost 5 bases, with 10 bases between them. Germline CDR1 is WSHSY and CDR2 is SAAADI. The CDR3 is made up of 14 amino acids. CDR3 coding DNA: TGCGCCAGCAGTGAGTCGCGGGTCAGTTATGGCTACACCTTC. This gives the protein CASSESRVSYGYTF.

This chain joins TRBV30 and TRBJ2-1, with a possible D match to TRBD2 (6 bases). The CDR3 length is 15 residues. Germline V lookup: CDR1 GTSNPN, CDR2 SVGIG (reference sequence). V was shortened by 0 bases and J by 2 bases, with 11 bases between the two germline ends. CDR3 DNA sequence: TGTGCCTGGAGTGTACCGGGAGCAACCTACAATGAGCAGTTCTTC. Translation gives CAWSVPGATYNEQFF.

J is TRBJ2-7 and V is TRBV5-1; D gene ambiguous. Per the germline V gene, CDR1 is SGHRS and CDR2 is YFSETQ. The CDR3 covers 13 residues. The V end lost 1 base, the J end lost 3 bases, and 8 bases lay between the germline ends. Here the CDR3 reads CASSLSRNYEQYF. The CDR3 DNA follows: TGCGCCAGCAGCTTGTCTAGGAACTACGAGCAGTACTTC.

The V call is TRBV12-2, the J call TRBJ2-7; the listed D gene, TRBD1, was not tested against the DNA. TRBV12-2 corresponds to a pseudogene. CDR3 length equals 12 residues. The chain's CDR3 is CASDMGDTEQYF. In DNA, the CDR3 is TGTGCAAGTGATATGGGCGACACCGAGCAGTACTTC.

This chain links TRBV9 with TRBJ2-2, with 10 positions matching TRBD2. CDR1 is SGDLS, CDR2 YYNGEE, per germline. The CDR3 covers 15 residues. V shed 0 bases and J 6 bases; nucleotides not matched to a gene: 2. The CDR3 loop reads CASSVDSGGPGELFF. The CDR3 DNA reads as TGTGCCAGCAGCGTAGATAGCGGGGGGCCCGGGGAGCTGTTTTTT.

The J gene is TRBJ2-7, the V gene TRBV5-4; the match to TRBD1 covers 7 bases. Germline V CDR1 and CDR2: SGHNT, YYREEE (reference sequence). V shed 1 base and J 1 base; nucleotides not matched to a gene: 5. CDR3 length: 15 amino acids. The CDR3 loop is CASSLRGQKSYEQYF. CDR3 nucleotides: TGTGCCAGCAGCTTGAGGGGACAGAAGTCCTACGAGCAGTACTTC.

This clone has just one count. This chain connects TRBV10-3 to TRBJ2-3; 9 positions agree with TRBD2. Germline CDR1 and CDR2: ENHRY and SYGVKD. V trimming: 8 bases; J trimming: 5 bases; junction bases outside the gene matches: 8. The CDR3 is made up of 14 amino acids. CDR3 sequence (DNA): TGTGCCATCGGGTTGGAGCGGGAGGTAGATACGCAGTATTTT. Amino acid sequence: CAIGLEREVDTQYF.

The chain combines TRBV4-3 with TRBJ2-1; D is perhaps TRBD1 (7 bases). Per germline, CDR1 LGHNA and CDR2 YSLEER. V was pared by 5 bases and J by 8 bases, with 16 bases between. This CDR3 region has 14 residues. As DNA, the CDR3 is TGCGCCAGCAGCAGACACGACAGGGACTATGAGCAGTTCTTC. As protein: CASSRHDRDYEQFF.

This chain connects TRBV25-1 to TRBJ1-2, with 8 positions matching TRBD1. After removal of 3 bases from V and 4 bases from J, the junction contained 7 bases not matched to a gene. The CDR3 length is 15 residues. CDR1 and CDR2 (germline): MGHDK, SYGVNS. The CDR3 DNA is TGTGCCAGCAGTGATCCCGGACAGGGACTCTATGGCTACACCTTC. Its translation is CASSDPGQGLYGYTF.

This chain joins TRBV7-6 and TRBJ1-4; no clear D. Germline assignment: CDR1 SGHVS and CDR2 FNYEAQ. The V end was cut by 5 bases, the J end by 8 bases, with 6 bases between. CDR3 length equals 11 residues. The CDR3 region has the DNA TGTGCCAGCAGCCGAGAAGAAAAACTGTTTTTT. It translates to CASSREEKLFF.

The CDR3: CASSSLPGQFNSPLHF. CDR3 nucleotide sequence: TGTGCCAGCAGTTCCCTTCCGGGACAGTTTAATTCACCCCTCCACTTT. The rearrangement joins TRBV28 to TRBJ1-6; 7 nucleotides agree with TRBD1. Germline CDR1 is MDHEN and CDR2 is SYDVKM. The CDR3 has 16 amino acids. V lost 4 bases and J lost 6; bases outside the gene matches: 9.

The CDR3: CASSLSGTQGEQYF. CDR3 nucleotides: TGTGCCAGCAGCTTATCCGGGACGCAGGGGGAGCAGTACTTC. The V and J genes are TRBV5-4 and TRBJ2-7; a weak D match, TRBD1 (6 bases). The length of the CDR3 is 14 residues. CDR1 is SGHNT, CDR2 YYREEE, per germline (reference sequence). Trimming shortened V by 2 bases and J by 7 bases, and 16 bases separated the two germline ends.

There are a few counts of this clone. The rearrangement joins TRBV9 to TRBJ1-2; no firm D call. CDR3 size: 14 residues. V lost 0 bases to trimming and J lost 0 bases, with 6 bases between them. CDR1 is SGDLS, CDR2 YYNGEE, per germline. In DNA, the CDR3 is TGTGCCAGCAGCGTAGGAGAATCTAACTATGGCTACACCTTC. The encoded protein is CASSVGESNYGYTF.

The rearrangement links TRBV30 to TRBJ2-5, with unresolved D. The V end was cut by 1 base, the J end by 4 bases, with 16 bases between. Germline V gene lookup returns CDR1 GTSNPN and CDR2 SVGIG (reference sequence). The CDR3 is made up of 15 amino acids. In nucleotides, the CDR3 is TGTGCCTGGAGTGATGAACCGACAACCTCAGAGACCCAGTACTTC. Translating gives CAWSDEPTTSETQYF.

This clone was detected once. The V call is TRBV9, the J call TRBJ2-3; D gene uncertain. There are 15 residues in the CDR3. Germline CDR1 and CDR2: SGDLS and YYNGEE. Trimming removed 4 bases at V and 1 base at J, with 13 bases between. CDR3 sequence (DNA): TGTGCCAGCAGCCCTAAGTCCTATCGCACAGATACGCAGTATTTT. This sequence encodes CASSPKSYRTDTQYF.

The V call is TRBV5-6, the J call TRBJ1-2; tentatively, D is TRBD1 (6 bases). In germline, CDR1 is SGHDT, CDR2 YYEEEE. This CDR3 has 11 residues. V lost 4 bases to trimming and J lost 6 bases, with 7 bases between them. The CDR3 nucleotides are TGTGCCAGCAGCCACAGGGATGGCTACACCTTC. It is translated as CASSHRDGYTF.

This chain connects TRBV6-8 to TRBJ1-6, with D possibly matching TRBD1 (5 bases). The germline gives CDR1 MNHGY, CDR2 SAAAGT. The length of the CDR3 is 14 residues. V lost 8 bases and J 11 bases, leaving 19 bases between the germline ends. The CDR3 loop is CASDSKGQGPPLHF. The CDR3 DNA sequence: TGTGCCAGCGACTCTAAGGGGCAGGGTCCACCCCTCCACTTT.

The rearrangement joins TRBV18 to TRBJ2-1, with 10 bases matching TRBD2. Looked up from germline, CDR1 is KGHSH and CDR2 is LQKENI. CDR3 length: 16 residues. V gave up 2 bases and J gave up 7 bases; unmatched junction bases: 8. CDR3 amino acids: CASSPSTSGMGNEQFF. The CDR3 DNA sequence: TGTGCCAGCTCACCATCCACTAGCGGGATGGGGAATGAGCAGTTCTTC.